This TCR beta chain was obtained from a study of T cell changes during pregnancy in multiple sclerosis. V was cut by 7 bases and J by 0 bases, with 18 bases left in between. CDR1 is MDHEN, CDR2 SYDVKM, per germline. The CDR3 loop spans 16 amino acids. Clones were sequenced by immunoSEQ multiplex PCR, and TCRdb holds only the in-frame ones, with some missing. Here the sample spans around 80,000 clones, 90% to 95% being singletons. V is TRBV28 and J is TRBJ1-1; D might be TRBD1 (5 bases). The receptor comes from a female donor in good health, enrolled as a control in a pregnancy study. The sequencing here drew on peripheral blood, taken in the second trimester of pregnancy. CDR3: CASTGARRGLNTEAFF. CDR3 in DNA: TGTGCCAGCACCGGGGCCCGGAGGGGCCTGAACACTGAAGCTTTCTTT.